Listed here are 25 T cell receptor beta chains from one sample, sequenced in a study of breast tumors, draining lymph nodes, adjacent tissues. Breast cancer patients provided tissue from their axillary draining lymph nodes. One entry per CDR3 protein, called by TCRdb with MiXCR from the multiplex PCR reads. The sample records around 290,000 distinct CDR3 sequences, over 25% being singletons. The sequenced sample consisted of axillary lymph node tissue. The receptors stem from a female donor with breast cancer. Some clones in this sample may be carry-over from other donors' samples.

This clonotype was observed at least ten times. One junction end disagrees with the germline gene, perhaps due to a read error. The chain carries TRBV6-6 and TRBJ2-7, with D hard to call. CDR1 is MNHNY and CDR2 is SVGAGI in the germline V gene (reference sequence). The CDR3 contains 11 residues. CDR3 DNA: TGTGCCAGCAGTCACTCTCGGGAGCAGTACTTC. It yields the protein CASSHSREQYF.

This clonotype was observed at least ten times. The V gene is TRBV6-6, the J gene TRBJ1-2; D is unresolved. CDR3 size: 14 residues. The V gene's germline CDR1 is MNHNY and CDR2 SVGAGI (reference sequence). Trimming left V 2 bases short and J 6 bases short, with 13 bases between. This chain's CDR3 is CASSYAWEGNGYTF. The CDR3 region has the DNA TGTGCCAGCAGTTACGCGTGGGAGGGAAATGGCTACACCTTC.

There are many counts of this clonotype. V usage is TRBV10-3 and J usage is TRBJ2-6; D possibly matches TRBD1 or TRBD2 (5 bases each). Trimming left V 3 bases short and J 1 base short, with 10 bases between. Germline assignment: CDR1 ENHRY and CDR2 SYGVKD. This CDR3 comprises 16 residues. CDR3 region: CAISDTRQSGANVLTF. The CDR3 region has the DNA TGTGCCATCAGTGACACTAGACAGTCTGGGGCCAACGTCCTGACTTTC.

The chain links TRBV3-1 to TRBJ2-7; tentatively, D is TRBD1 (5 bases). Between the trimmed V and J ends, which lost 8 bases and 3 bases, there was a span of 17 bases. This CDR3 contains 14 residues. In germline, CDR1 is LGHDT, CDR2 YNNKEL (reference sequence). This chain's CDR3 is CASQKGDRNYEQYF. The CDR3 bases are TGTGCCAGCCAGAAAGGGGATAGAAACTACGAGCAGTACTTC.

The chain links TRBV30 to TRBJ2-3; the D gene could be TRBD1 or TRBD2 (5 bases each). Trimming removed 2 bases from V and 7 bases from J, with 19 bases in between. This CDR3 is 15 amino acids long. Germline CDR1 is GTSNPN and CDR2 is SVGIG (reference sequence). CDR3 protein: CAWSFGATLANTQYF. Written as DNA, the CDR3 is TGTGCCTGGAGTTTCGGGGCCACGCTCGCAAATACGCAGTATTTT.

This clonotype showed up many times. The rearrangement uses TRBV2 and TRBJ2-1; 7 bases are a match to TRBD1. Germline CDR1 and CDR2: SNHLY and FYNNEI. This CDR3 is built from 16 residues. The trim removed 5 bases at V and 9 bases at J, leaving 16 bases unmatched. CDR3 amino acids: CASSKTTDRAFSEQFF. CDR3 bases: TGTGCCAGCAGTAAAACCACCGACAGGGCTTTTTCTGAGCAGTTCTTC.

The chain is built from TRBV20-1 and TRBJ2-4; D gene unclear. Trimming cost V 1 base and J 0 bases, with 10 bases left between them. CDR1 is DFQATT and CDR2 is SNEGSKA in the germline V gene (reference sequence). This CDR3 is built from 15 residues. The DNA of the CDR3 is TGCAGTGCTAGAGGATTACAGTTAGCCAAAAACATTCAGTACTTC. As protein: CSARGLQLAKNIQYF.

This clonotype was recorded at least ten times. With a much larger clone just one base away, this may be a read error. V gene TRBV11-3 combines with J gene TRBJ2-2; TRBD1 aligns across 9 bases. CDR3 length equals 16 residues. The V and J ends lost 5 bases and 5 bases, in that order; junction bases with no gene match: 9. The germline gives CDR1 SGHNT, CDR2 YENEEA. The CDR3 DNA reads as TGTGCCAGCAGCAAGACAGGGGGTGGGGGGACCGGGGAGCTGTTTTTT. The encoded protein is CASSKTGGGGTGELFF.

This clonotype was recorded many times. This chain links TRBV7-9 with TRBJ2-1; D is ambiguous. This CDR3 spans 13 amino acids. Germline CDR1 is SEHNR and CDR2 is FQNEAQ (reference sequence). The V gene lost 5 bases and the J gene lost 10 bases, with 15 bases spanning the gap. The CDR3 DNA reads TGTGCCAGCAGCCAAGACCCGACTGGGGAGCAGTTCTTC. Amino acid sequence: CASSQDPTGEQFF. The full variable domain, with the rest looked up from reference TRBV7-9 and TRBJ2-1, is DTGVSQNPRHKITKRGQNVTFRCDPISEHNRLYWYRQTLGQGPEFLTYFQNEAQLEKSRLLSDRFSAERPKGSFSTLEIQRTEQGDSAMYLCASSQDPTGEQFFGPGTRLTVL.

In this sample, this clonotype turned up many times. The CDR3 DNA follows: TGTGCCAGCAGCTTAGCGCCGCTGGGTTATTTAAGCTCCTACAATGAGCAGTTCTTC. Translating gives CASSLAPLGYLSSYNEQFF. This chain connects TRBV7-8 to TRBJ2-1; D is unresolved. Trimming left V 0 bases short and J 0 bases short, with 18 bases between. Per the germline V gene, CDR1 is SGHVS and CDR2 is FQNEAQ. CDR3 length: 19 amino acids.

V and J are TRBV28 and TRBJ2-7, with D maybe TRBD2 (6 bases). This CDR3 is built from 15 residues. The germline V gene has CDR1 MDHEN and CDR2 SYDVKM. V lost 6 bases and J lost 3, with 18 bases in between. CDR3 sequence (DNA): TGTGCCAGCAGGCAATCCCTCGGAGGGAGCTACGAGCAGTACTTC. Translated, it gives CASRQSLGGSYEQYF.

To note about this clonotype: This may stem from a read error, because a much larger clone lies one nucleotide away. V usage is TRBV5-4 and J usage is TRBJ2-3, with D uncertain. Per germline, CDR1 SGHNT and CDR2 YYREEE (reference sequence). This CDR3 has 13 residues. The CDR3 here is CASSFSLTETQYF. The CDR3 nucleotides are TGTGCCAGCAGCTTCTCCCTCACAGAGACGCAGTATTTT. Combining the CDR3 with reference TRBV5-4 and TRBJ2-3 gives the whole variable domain ETGVTQSPTHLIKTRGQQVTLRCSSQSGHNTVSWYQQALGQGPQFIFQYYREEENGRGNFPPRFSGLQFPNYSSELNVNALELDDSALYLCASSFSLTETQYFGPGTRLTVL.

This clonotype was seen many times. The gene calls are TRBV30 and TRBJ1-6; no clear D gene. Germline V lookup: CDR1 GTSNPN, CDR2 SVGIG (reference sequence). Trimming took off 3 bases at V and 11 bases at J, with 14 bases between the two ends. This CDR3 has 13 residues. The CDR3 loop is CAWSITIPPPLHF. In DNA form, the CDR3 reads TGTGCCTGGAGCATAACCATCCCCCCACCCCTCCACTTT.

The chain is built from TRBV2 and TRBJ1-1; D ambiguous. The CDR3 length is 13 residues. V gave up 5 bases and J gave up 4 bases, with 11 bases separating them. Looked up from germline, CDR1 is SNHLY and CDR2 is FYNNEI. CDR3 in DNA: TGTGCCAGCAGTTTCAACGGTGCCACTGAAGCTTTCTTT. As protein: CASSFNGATEAFF.

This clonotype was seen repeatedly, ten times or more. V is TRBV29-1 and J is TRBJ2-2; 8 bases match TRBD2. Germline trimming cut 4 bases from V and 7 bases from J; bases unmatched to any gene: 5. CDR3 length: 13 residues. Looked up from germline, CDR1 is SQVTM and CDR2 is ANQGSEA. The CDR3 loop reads CSVVRLAGGELFF. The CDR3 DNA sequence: TGCAGCGTTGTCCGGCTAGCGGGCGGGGAGCTGTTTTTT.

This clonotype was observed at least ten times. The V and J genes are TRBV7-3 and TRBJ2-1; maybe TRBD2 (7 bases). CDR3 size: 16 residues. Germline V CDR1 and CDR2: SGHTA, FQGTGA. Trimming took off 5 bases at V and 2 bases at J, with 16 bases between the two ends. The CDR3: CASSPVGGATYNEQFF. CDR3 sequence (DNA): TGTGCCAGCAGCCCCGTAGGGGGGGCAACCTACAATGAGCAGTTCTTC.

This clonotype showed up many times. CDR3 nucleotides: TGTGCCAGCAGCAGGGACAGGGTTGGCGAGCAGTACTTC. This codes for CASSRDRVGEQYF. The V gene is TRBV7-2, the J gene TRBJ2-7; 9 bases line up with TRBD1. Trimming cost V 5 bases and J 6 bases; bases outside gene matches: 5. Germline loops: CDR1 SGHTA, CDR2 FQGNSA. CDR3 length equals 13 residues.

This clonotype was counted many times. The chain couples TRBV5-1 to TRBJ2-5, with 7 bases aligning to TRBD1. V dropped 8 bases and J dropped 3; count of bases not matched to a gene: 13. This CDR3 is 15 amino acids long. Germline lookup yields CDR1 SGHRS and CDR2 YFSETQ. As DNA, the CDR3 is TGCGCCAGTACCTTGGGAACCGGGACAGAAGAGACCCAGTACTTC. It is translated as CASTLGTGTEETQYF.

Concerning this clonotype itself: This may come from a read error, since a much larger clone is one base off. CDR3 loop: CASSELAPGEHF. The CDR3 region has the DNA TGTGCCAGCAGTGAACTGGCACCGGGGGAGCACTTC. The V and J genes are TRBV6-1 and TRBJ2-5, with D possibly TRBD2 on 6 matching bases. Germline V gene sequence: CDR1 MNHNS, CDR2 SASEGT. The CDR3 covers 12 residues.

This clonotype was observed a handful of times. Here the CDR3 DNA reads TGCGCCAGCAGCCAAGCAGGGAAAGCGGGAGGGCGCACAGATACGCAGTATTTT. It is translated as CASSQAGKAGGRTDTQYF. The chain uses TRBV4-1 and TRBJ2-3; 10 bases map to TRBD2. Germline V gene data show CDR1 as MGHRA and CDR2 as YSYEKL. The CDR3 contains 18 residues. J lost 1 base, V lost 1 base, and 8 bases had no gene match.

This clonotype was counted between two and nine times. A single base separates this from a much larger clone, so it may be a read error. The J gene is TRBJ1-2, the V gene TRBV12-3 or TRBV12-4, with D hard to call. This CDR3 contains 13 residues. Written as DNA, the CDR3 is TGTGCCGGCAGCCTCAATGCGAACTATGGCTACACCTTC. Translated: CAGSLNANYGYTF.

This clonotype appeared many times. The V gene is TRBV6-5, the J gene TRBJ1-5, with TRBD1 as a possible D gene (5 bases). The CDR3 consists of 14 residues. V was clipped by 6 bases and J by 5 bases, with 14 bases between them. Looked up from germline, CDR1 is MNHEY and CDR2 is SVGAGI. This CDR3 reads CASRPGGGHQPQHF. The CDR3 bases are TGTGCCAGCAGGCCGGGGGGAGGGCATCAGCCCCAGCATTTT.

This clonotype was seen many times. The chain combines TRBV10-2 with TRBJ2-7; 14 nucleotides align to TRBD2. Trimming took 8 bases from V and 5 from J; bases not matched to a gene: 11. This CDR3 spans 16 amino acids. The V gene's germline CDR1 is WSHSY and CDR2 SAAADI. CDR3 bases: TGCGCCAGCTTAGGACAGGGGACTAGCGGGAGCAACGAGCAGTACTTC. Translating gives CASLGQGTSGSNEQYF.

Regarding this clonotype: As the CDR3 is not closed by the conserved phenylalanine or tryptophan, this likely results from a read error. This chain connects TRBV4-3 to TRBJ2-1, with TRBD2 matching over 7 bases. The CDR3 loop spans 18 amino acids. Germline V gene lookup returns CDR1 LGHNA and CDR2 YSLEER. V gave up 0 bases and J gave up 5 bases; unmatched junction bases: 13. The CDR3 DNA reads TGCGCCAGCAGCCAAGACGTTCTAGCGGCCGCGTTTAACAATGAGCAGTTCCAC. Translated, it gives CASSQDVLAAAFNNEQFH.

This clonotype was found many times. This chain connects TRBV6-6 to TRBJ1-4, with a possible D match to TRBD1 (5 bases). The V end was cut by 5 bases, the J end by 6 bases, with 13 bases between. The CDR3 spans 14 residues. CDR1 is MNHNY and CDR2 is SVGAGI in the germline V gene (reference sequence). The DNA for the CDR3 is TGTGCCAGCAGTCACGGGGGGGTGGATGAAAAACTGTTTTTT. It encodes CASSHGGVDEKLFF.